This T cell receptor (beta chain) was retrieved from a study of vaccination effects on CD4 cells after COVID-19. Study as a whole: The study sampled two convalescent patients 16 days and one week before vaccination. General study results and limits: Clones that were induced by infection or by vaccine showed marked contraction late after vaccination.

Profiled with immunoSEQ multiplex PCR; TCRdb holds only in-frame clones, not every one. The sample lists 40,000 to 55,000 clones; about 70% were seen once. CDR3 length equals 16 residues. The germline CDR1 and CDR2 sequences are SGHTA and FQGNSA. Losses at the gene ends were 6 bases for V and 8 bases for J; bases not matched to a gene: 14. As to this clone: What it binds is unknown.

With approximately 9 days of culture completed, CD4+ T cells were isolated. Replacing half the medium with IL-2 medium was done on days 3 and 7. The sequences come from CD4+ T cells from PBMCs cultured without peptide, collected before COVID-19 vaccination. The TCR originated in a human donor who had a prior SARS-CoV-2 infection. The chain joins TRBV7-2 to TRBJ1-4, with 8 bases aligning to TRBD1. The CDR3 DNA sequence: TGTGCCAGCAGACTTCACGGACAGGGAGTAGGAGAAAAACTGTTTTTT. Amino acids: CASRLHGQGVGEKLFF.